Below are 12 T cell receptor beta chains sequenced from a single sample in a study of cytomegalovirus exposure and HLA in healthy donors. Researchers ran the PCR with 60 Vbeta and 13 Jbeta primers. The assay was immunoSEQ multiplex PCR, and TCRdb's table has in-frame clones only and misses some. The sample shows 150,000 to 200,000 clones, roughly 86% of them seen only once. Sequences were obtained from PBMCs. Receptors were obtained from a man aged 35-49 years in good health and CMV-seropositive.

This clone was observed once. The chain links TRBV6-1 to TRBJ2-7; TRBD2 is a possible D gene (5 bases). This CDR3 is 14 amino acids long. Trimming cost V 4 bases and J 0 bases, with 10 bases left between them. The germline V gene encodes CDR1 MNHNS and CDR2 SASEGT. CDR3 sequence reads: CASSATGSSYEQYF. The CDR3 DNA reads TGTGCCAGCAGTGCGACTGGGAGCTCCTACGAGCAGTACTTC.

The rearrangement links TRBV27 to TRBJ2-1; 10 bases match TRBD2. The CDR3 has 16 amino acids. With 8 bases clipped from V and 8 bases from J, the junction kept 15 bases outside the gene matches. CDR1 is MNHEY and CDR2 is SMNVEV in the germline V gene (reference sequence). CDR3 in amino acids: CASLQEASGRKDEQFF. Here the CDR3 DNA reads TGTGCCAGCCTCCAGGAGGCTAGCGGGAGAAAGGATGAGCAGTTCTTC.

This chain connects TRBV10-3 to TRBJ1-1, with D unclear. Trimming removed 10 bases at V and 0 bases at J, with 9 bases between. The V gene's germline CDR1 is ENHRY and CDR2 SYGVKD. The CDR3 is 12 residues long. The CDR3 sequence is CATSRLNTEAFF. CDR3 nucleotide sequence: TGTGCCACCTCGCGCCTGAACACTGAAGCTTTCTTT.

This chain joins TRBV5-1 and TRBJ1-4; D may be TRBD1 (6 bases). The germline gives CDR1 SGHRS, CDR2 YFSETQ. This CDR3 comprises 15 residues. Trimming removed 2 bases from V and 6 bases from J, with 14 bases in between. This CDR3 reads CASSFGQSGDEKLFF. The CDR3 nucleotides are TGCGCCAGCAGCTTCGGACAGTCCGGGGATGAAAAACTGTTTTTT.

The chain employs TRBV6-1 and TRBJ1-5, with 8 bases identical to TRBD1. J lost 3 bases, V lost 7 bases, and 2 bases had no gene match. The CDR3 runs to 13 residues. Germline CDR1 and CDR2: MNHNS and SASEGT. CDR3 protein: CASKTGDNQPQHF. As DNA, the CDR3 is TGTGCCAGCAAGACAGGGGACAATCAGCCCCAGCATTTT.

The CDR3 region has the DNA TGCAGCGTTGAGGGGGGGGACAGGGTCTCCTACAATGAGCAGTTCTTC. Amino acid sequence: CSVEGGDRVSYNEQFF. V and J are TRBV29-1 and TRBJ2-1; 9 bases match TRBD1. Trimming removed 3 bases from V and 0 bases from J; junction bases left unmatched: 6. Germline CDR1 is SQVTM and CDR2 is ANQGSEA. The CDR3 is 16 residues long.

V and J are TRBV6-5 and TRBJ1-3, with D hard to call. Germline assignment: CDR1 MNHEY and CDR2 SVGAGI. The ends were cut back, 2 bases at V and 1 base at J, with 9 bases in the middle. This CDR3 contains 15 residues. The CDR3 nucleotides are TGTGCCAGCAGTTACCCTGCGGATTCTGGAAACACCATATATTTT. The encoded protein is CASSYPADSGNTIYF.

V and J are TRBV19 and TRBJ2-5; 11 bases are shared with TRBD1. Trimming removed 1 base from V and 7 bases from J; junction bases left unmatched: 2. CDR1 is LNHDA and CDR2 is SQIVND in the germline V gene (reference sequence). The CDR3 sequence is 14 residues long. CDR3 loop: CASSIGGTGGTQYF. Here the CDR3 DNA reads TGTGCCAGTAGTATAGGAGGGACAGGGGGGACCCAGTACTTC.

As for this clone: This specimen includes other DNA sequences encoding the same CDR3. The chain couples TRBV18 to TRBJ2-7; D is unresolved. Trimming shortened V by 6 bases and J by 0 bases, and 6 bases separated the two germline ends. In germline, CDR1 is KGHSH, CDR2 LQKENI. The CDR3 spans 12 residues. The CDR3: CASSPSSYEQYF. The CDR3 nucleotides read TGTGCCAGCTCCCCTTCCTCCTACGAGCAGTACTTC.

The chain recombines TRBV7-8 with TRBJ1-3, with D unclear. This CDR3 is built from 12 residues. V lost 2 bases, J lost 4 bases, and 3 bases lay in between. Germline assignment: CDR1 SGHVS and CDR2 FQNEAQ. The DNA for the CDR3 is TGTGCCAGCAGCTTAATAGGAAACACCATATATTTT. This encodes CASSLIGNTIYF.

The chain carries TRBV5-1 and TRBJ2-1; 11 bases agree with TRBD1. The CDR3 spans 14 residues. Germline CDR1 reads SGHRS; CDR2 reads YFSETQ. The ends lost 5 bases at V and 3 bases at J; junction bases unmatched: 1. The CDR3 coding sequence is TGCGCCAGCAGGGGGACAGGGGGCTACAATGAGCAGTTCTTC. This sequence encodes CASRGTGGYNEQFF.

V usage is TRBV27 and J usage is TRBJ2-7; TRBD1 is a possible D gene (6 bases). The V gene lost 8 bases and the J gene lost 5 bases, with 13 bases spanning the gap. CDR1 is MNHEY, CDR2 SMNVEV, per germline (reference sequence). The CDR3 runs 12 residues. CDR3 residues: CASGRGAHEQYF. The CDR3 bases are TGTGCCAGCGGCAGGGGCGCCCACGAGCAGTACTTC.